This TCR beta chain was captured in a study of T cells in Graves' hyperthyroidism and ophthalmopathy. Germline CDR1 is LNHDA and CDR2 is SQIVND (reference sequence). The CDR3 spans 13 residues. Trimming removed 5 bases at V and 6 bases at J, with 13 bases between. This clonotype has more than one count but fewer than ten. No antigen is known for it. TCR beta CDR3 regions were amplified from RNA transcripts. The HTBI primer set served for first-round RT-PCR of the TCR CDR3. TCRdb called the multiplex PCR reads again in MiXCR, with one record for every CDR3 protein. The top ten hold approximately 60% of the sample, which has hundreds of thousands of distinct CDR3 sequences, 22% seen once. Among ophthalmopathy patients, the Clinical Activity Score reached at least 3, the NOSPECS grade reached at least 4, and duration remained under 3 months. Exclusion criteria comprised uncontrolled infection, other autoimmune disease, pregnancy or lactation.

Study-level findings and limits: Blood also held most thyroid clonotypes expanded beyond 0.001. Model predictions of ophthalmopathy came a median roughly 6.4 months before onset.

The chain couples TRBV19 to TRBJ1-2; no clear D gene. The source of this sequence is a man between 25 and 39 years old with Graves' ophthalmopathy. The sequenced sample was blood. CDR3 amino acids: CASSPLSGDGYTF. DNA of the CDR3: TGTGCCAGTAGTCCACTATCAGGAGATGGCTACACCTTC.